Below are 10 T cell receptor beta chains sequenced from a single sample in a study of T-cell reconstitution after alpha-beta-depleted transplantation in children (dated by TCRdb to between 2015 and 2016). Receptor amplification or capture employed PCR. Sequencer: Illumina HiSeq 2500. To normalize quantification of the TCRbeta repertoire, the TCR libraries were built with molecular barcoding that relied on unique molecular identifiers. TCRdb reprocessed the public reads (quality trimming at Q25 with fastp, clone calling with MiXCR) and kept in-frame beta chains. Rows are unified per CDR3 protein, each entry keeping the most common DNA and genes. The sample table lists 490,000 or so distinct CDR3 sequences, roughly an eighth of them with a count of one. Jointly, the top ten make up approximately 5.4% of the sample. Here the sequenced sample was PBMCs from the stem cell graft donor, taken from the stem cell graft. Every receptor here comes from a human donor who donated a stem cell graft to a child with combined immunodeficiency.

This sequence joins TRBV27 and TRBJ1-5; D is perhaps TRBD1 (5 bases). Deletions cut 6 bases from V and 0 bases from J, with 9 bases between. The CDR3 consists of 14 residues. The germline CDR1 and CDR2 sequences are MNHEY and SMNVEV (reference sequence). CDR3 protein: CASRRGASNQPQHF. The CDR3 DNA reads TGTGCCAGCAGGAGAGGGGCTAGCAATCAGCCCCAGCATTTT.

In this sample, this clonotype turned up a few times. The V gene is TRBV20-1, the J gene TRBJ2-7, with D unclear. Deletions cut 0 bases from V and 2 bases from J, with 8 bases between. The CDR3 runs 13 residues. CDR1 and CDR2 from the germline V gene are DFQATT and SNEGSKA (reference sequence). CDR3 in DNA: TGCAGTGCTAGAGATGATCAGCCCTACGAGCAGTACTTC. Translation: CSARDDQPYEQYF.

The sample holds a few counts of this clonotype. The chain has TRBV7-2 and TRBJ2-2, with D unresolved. V lost 4 bases and J 4 bases, leaving 19 bases between the germline ends. The CDR3 totals 17 residues. Germline CDR1 and CDR2: SGHTA and FQGNSA. CDR3 amino acids: CASSSVLVAESTGELFF. For the CDR3, the DNA is TGTGCCAGCAGCTCAGTCCTAGTAGCTGAGAGCACCGGGGAGCTGTTTTTT.

This clonotype was detected ten times or more. The rearrangement joins TRBV18 to TRBJ2-3, with D maybe TRBD1 (5 bases). The V gene lost 2 bases and the J gene lost 0 bases, with 12 bases spanning the gap. This CDR3 has 16 amino acids. Looked up from germline, CDR1 is KGHSH and CDR2 is LQKENI. The CDR3 loop reads CASSPYRAGSTDTQYF. Here the CDR3 DNA reads TGTGCCAGCTCACCATACCGTGCAGGGAGCACAGATACGCAGTATTTT. The whole variable domain, remainder taken from reference TRBV18 and TRBJ2-3, is NAGVMQNPRHLVRRRGQEARLRCSPMKGHSHVYWYRQLPEEGLKFMVYLQKENIIDESGMPKERFSAEFPKEGPSILRIQQVVRGDSAAYFCASSPYRAGSTDTQYFGPGTRLTVL.

This clonotype was detected only a few times. The genes are TRBV21-1 and TRBJ2-1; TRBD2 reflects the table's D call only, with no check against the DNA. TRBV21-1 is deemed a pseudogene. The CDR3 extends over 18 amino acids. The CDR3 is CASSKDGRREGLFNEQFF. For the CDR3, the DNA is TGTGCCAGCAGCAAAGATGGGAGGCGGGAGGGCCTTTTCAATGAGCAGTTCTTC.

This clonotype has more than one count but fewer than ten. The chain is built from TRBV12-3 or TRBV12-4 and TRBJ1-1; 8 bases match TRBD1. This CDR3 region has 14 residues. After removal of 2 bases from V and 4 bases from J, the junction contained 3 bases not matched to a gene. CDR3 nucleotide sequence: TGTGCCAGCAGTTTATCAGGGGGCTTCACTGAAGCTTTCTTT. It specifies CASSLSGGFTEAFF.

A note on this clonotype: Its ends do not fully match the called genes, so a read error is possible. The rearrangement uses TRBV20-1 and TRBJ2-7, with TRBD2 as a possible D gene (5 bases). Germline V gene data show CDR1 as DFQATT and CDR2 as SNEGSKA (reference sequence). This CDR3 has 11 residues. CDR3 in DNA: TGCAGTACTAGTCCCCTATTTGAGCAGTACTTC. Its translation: CSTSPLFEQYF.

The J gene is TRBJ2-7, the V gene TRBV6-1; no clear D gene. Trimming shortened V by 1 base and J by 2 bases, and 12 bases separated the two germline ends. CDR1 is MNHNS, CDR2 SASEGT, per germline. The CDR3 is 15 residues long. CDR3 region: CASSEGGWVTYEQYF. The CDR3 region has the DNA TGTGCCAGCAGTGAAGGAGGTTGGGTTACCTACGAGCAGTACTTC.

This clonotype came up a few times. V gene TRBV5-1 combines with J gene TRBJ2-1, with 9 bases that match TRBD2. The length of the CDR3 is 17 residues. Looked up from germline, CDR1 is SGHRS and CDR2 is YFSETQ. The junction had 10 bases not matched to a gene; V was cut back by 0 bases and J by 6 bases. CDR3 residues: CASSLGPAGGMGNEQFF. The CDR3 coding sequence is TGCGCCAGCAGCTTGGGTCCAGCGGGGGGCATGGGCAATGAGCAGTTCTTC.

Many counts were recorded for this clonotype. The V call is TRBV29-1, the J call TRBJ2-3, with a tentative D call TRBD1 (5 bases). Trimming left V 0 bases short and J 6 bases short, with 7 bases between. This CDR3 comprises 12 residues. Germline CDR1 reads SQVTM; CDR2 reads ANQGSEA. CDR3 DNA: TGCAGCGTTGAAGAGTGGGGCGATACGCAGTATTTT. Translating gives CSVEEWGDTQYF.